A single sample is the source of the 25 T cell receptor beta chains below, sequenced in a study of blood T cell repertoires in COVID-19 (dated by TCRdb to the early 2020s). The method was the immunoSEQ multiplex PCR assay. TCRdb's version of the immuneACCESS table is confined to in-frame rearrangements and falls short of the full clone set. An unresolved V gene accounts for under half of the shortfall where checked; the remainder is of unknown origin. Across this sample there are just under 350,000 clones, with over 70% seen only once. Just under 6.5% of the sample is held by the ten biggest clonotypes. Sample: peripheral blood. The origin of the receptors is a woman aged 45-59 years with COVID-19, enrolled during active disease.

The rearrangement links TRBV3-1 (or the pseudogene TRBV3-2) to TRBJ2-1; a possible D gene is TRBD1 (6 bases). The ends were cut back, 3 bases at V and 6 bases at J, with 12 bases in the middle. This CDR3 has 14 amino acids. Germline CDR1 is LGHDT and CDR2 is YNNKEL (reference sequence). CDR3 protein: CASSQTRTVNEQFF. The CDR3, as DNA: TGTGCCAGCAGCCAGACGAGGACAGTCAATGAGCAGTTCTTC.

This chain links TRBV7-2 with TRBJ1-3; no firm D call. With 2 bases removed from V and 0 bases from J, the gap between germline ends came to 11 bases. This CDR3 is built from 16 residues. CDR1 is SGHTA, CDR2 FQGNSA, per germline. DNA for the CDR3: TGTGCCAGCAGCTTATATTACAGCTTCTCTGGAAACACCATATATTTT. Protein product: CASSLYYSFSGNTIYF.

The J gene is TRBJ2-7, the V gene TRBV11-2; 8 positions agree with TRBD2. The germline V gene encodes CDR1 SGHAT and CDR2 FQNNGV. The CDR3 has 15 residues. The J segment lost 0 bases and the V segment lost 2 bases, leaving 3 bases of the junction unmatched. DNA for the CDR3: TGTGCCAGCAGCTTACTGGCGGGGGGCTCCTACGAGCAGTACTTC. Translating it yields CASSLLAGGSYEQYF.

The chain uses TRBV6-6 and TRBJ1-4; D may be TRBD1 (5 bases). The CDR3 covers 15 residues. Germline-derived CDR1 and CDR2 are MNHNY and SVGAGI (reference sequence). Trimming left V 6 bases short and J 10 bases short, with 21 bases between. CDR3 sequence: CASRAVGPQRGKLFF. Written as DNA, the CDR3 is TGTGCCAGCAGGGCAGTGGGGCCCCAGCGGGGAAAACTGTTTTTT.

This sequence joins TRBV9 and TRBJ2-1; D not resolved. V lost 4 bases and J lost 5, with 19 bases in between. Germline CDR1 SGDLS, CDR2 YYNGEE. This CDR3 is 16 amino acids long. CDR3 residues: CASSPRLGRYDNEQFF. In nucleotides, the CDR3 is TGTGCCAGCAGCCCTCGGCTGGGCAGGTATGACAATGAGCAGTTCTTC.

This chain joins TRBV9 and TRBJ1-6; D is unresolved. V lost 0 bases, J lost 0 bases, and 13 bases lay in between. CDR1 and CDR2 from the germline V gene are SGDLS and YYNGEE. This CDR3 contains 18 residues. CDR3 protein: CASSVEEYQSSYNSPLHF. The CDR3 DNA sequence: TGTGCCAGCAGCGTAGAGGAGTATCAGAGCTCCTATAATTCACCCCTCCACTTT.

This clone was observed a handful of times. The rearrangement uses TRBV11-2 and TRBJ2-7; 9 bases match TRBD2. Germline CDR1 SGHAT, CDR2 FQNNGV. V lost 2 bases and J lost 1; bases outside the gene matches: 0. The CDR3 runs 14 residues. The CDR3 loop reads CASSLSGGSYEQYF. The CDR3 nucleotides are TGTGCCAGCAGCTTAAGCGGGGGGTCCTACGAGCAGTACTTC.

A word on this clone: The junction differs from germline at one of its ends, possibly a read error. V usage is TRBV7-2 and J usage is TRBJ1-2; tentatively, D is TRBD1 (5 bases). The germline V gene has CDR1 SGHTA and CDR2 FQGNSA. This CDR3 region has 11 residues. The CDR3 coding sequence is TGTGCCAGCAGCTTAGCAAGGCAGGGACTCTTC. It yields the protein CASSLARQGLF.

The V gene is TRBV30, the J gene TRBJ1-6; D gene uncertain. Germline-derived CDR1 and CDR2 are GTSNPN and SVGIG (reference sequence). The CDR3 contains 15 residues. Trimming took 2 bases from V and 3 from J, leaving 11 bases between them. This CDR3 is CAWSRARDYNSPLHF. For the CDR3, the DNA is TGTGCCTGGAGTCGCGCGAGGGACTATAATTCACCCCTCCACTTT.

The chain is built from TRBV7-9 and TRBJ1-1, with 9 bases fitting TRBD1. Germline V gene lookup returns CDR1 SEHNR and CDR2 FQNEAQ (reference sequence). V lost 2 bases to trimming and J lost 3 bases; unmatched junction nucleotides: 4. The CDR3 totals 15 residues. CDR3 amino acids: CASSLWTGADTEAFF. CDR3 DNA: TGTGCCAGCAGCTTATGGACAGGGGCCGACACTGAAGCTTTCTTT.

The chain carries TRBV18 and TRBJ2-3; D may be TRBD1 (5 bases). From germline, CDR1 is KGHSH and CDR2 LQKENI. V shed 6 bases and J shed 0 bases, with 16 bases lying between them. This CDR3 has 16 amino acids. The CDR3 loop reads CASSPSSAGSTDTQYF. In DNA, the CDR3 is TGTGCCAGCTCGCCCTCCTCGGCAGGGAGCACAGATACGCAGTATTTT.

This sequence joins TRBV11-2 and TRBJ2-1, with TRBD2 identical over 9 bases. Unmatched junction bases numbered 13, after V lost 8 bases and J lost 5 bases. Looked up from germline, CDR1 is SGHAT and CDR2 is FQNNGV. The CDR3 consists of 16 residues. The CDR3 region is CASRRPGLANNNEQFF. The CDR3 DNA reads TGTGCCAGCCGCCGTCCCGGACTAGCGAACAACAATGAGCAGTTCTTC.

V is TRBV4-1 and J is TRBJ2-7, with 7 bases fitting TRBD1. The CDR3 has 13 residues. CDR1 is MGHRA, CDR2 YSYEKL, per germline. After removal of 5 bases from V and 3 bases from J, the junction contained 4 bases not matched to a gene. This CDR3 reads CASSTRQGYEQYF. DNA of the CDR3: TGCGCCAGCAGCACTCGACAGGGCTACGAGCAGTACTTC.

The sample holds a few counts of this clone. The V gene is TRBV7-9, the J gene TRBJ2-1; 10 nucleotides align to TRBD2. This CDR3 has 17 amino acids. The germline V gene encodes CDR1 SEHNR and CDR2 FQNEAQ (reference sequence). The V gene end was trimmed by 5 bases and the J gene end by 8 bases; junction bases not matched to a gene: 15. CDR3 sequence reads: CASSPTTASGRADEQFF. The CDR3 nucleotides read TGTGCCAGCAGCCCTACCACCGCCAGCGGGAGGGCCGATGAGCAGTTCTTC.

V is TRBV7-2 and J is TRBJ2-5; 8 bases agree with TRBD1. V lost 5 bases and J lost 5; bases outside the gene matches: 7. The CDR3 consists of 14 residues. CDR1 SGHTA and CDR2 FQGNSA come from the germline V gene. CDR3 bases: TGTGCCAGCAGCCCGCGGACAGGGTTGGAGACCCAGTACTTC. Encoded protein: CASSPRTGLETQYF.

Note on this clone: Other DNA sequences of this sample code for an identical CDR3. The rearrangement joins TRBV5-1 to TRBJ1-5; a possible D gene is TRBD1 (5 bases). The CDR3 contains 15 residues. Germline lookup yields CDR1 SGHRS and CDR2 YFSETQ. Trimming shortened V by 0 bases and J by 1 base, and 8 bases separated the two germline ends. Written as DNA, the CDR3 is TGCGCCAGCAGCTTGGGTCCAGGGAGCAATCAGCCCCAGCATTTT. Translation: CASSLGPGSNQPQHF.

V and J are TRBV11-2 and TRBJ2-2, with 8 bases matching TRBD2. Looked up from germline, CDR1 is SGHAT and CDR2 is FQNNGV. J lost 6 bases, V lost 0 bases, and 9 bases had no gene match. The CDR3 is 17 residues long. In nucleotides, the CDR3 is TGTGCCAGCAGCTTAGAAAGGAGCGGGAGAAGGGCCGGGGAGCTGTTTTTT. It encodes CASSLERSGRRAGELFF.

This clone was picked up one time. CDR3 DNA sequence: TGCGCCAGCAGCGGTCTTACGGGAGTGATATCCAATGAGCAGTTCTTC. It codes for CASSGLTGVISNEQFF. The V gene is TRBV5-1, the J gene TRBJ2-1; a possible D gene is TRBD2 (6 bases). The V gene's germline CDR1 is SGHRS and CDR2 YFSETQ. Trimming cost V 4 bases and J 6 bases, with 20 bases left between them. This CDR3 has 16 amino acids. The full variable domain, its missing parts supplied by reference TRBV5-1 and TRBJ2-1, is KAGVTQTPRYLIKTRGQQVTLSCSPISGHRSVSWYQQTPGQGLQFLFEYFSETQRNKGNFPGRFSGRQFSNSRSEMNVSTLELGDSALYLCASSGLTGVISNEQFFGPGTRLTVL.

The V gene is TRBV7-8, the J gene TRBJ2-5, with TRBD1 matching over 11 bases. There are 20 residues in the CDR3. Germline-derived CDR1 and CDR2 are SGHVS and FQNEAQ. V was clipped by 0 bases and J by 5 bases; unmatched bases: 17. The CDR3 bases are TGTGCCAGCAGCTTAGCGCCCCCAACGGGACAGGGGGTGCGCGAGGAGACCCAGTACTTC. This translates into CASSLAPPTGQGVREETQYF. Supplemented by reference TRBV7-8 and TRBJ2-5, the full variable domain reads GAGVSQSPRYKVAKRGQDVALRCDPISGHVSLFWYQQALGQGPEFLTYFQNEAQLDKSGLPSDRFFAERPEGSVSTLKIQRTQQEDSAVYLCASSLAPPTGQGVREETQYFGPGTRLLVL.

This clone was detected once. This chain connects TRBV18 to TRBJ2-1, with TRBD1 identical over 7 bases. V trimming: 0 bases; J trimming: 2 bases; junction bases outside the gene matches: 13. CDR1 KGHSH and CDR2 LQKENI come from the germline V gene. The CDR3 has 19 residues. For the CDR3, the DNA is TGTGCCAGCTCACCACCTGGCCTCAAGGACAGGCGAACCTACAATGAGCAGTTCTTC. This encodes CASSPPGLKDRRTYNEQFF.

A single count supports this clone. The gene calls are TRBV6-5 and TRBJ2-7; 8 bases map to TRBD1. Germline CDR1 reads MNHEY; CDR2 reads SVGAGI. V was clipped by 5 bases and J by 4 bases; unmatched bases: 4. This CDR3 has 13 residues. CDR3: CASSRTGPYEQYF. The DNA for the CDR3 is TGTGCCAGCAGTAGGACAGGGCCTTACGAGCAGTACTTC.

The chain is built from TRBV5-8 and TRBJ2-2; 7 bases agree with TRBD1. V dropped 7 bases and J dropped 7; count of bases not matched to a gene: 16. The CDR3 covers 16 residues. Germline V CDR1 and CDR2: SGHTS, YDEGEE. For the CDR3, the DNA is TGTGCCAGCGCCCCCGGGACAGCCCCAACTTACGGGGAGCTGTTTTTT. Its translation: CASAPGTAPTYGELFF. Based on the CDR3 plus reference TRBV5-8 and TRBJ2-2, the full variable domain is EAGVTQSPTHLIKTRGQQATLRCSPISGHTSVYWYQQALGLGLQFLLWYDEGEERNRGNFPPRFSGRQFPNYSSELNVNALELEDSALYLCASAPGTAPTYGELFFGEGSRLTVL.

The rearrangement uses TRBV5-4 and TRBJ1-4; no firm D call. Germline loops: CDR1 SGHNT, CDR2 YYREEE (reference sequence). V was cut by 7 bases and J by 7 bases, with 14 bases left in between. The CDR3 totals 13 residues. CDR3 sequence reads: CASASQPFEKLFF. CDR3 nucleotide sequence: TGTGCCAGCGCCTCACAGCCGTTTGAAAAACTGTTTTTT.

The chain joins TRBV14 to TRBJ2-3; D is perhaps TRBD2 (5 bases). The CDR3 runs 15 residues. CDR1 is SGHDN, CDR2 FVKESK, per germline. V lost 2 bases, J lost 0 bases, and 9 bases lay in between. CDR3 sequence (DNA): TGTGCCAGCAGCCAATTTGGCGGGAGCACAGATACGCAGTATTTT. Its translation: CASSQFGGSTDTQYF.

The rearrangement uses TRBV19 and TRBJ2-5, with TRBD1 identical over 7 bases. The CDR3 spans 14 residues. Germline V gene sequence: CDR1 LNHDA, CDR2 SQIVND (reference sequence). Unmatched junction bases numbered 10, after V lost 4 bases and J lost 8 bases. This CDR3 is CASSNRGLRGTQYF. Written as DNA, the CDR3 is TGTGCCAGTAGTAACAGGGGCCTCCGAGGAACCCAGTACTTC.